The 15 T cell receptor beta chains reported below all come from one sample, sequenced in a study of blood T cell repertoires in COVID-19. Measured with immunoSEQ multiplex PCR; TCRdb has only the in-frame clones, and not every one. The sample has fewer than 250,000 clones, 83% seen once; the top ten hold 6.5% to 9%. Sequencing was carried out using peripheral blood. Every receptor here comes from a woman between 45 and 60 years old with acute or convalescent COVID-19.

This clone was recorded a few times. The V gene is TRBV7-3, the J gene TRBJ1-1; D remains ambiguous. The CDR3 has 13 amino acids. V gave up 5 bases and J gave up 4 bases, with 11 bases separating them. Germline V gene sequence: CDR1 SGHTA, CDR2 FQGTGA. CDR3 sequence: CASSLGGGTEAFF. The DNA for the CDR3 is TGTGCCAGCAGCCTAGGAGGTGGCACTGAAGCTTTCTTT.

The chain carries TRBV7-6 and TRBJ1-5; TRBD1 agrees at 8 bases. Germline V gene data show CDR1 as SGHVS and CDR2 as FNYEAQ. J gave up 7 bases and V 5 bases, and 7 bases lay outside the gene matches. The CDR3 has 14 residues. The CDR3 region is CASSLGQGLQPQHF. DNA of the CDR3: TGTGCCAGCAGCCTCGGACAGGGACTACAGCCCCAGCATTTT.

A single count supports this clone. The chain combines TRBV19 with TRBJ2-7; D is perhaps TRBD2 (5 bases). CDR1 is LNHDA, CDR2 SQIVND, per germline (reference sequence). The V end lost 3 bases, the J end lost 1 base, and 10 bases lay between the germline ends. The CDR3 has 14 amino acids. The CDR3 sequence is CASSIGVYSYEQYF. In DNA form, the CDR3 reads TGTGCCAGTAGTATCGGGGTCTATTCCTACGAGCAGTACTTC.

The chain employs TRBV18 and TRBJ2-2; TRBD1 aligns across 7 bases. In germline, CDR1 is KGHSH, CDR2 LQKENI. J gave up 5 bases and V 3 bases, and 15 bases lay outside the gene matches. The CDR3 is made up of 18 amino acids. CDR3 amino acids: CASSPVGQASWGTGELFF. DNA of the CDR3: TGTGCCAGCTCACCCGTTGGACAGGCATCATGGGGTACCGGGGAGCTGTTTTTT.

The chain recombines TRBV3-1 (or the pseudogene TRBV3-2) with TRBJ2-1; 7 bases align to TRBD1. The CDR3 sequence is 15 residues long. V lost 5 bases, J lost 0 bases, and 4 bases stayed unmatched. The germline V gene encodes CDR1 LGHDT and CDR2 YNNKEL (reference sequence). CDR3 in amino acids: CASSSGQFSYNEQFF. In DNA form, the CDR3 reads TGTGCCAGCAGCTCGGGACAGTTCTCCTACAATGAGCAGTTCTTC.

The V gene is TRBV27, the J gene TRBJ2-5; D remains unclear. Germline V gene sequence: CDR1 MNHEY, CDR2 SMNVEV (reference sequence). The V end was cut by 3 bases, the J end by 0 bases, with 5 bases between. The CDR3 is made up of 13 amino acids. CDR3 nucleotide sequence: TGTGCCAGCAGTTTCGGTAACCAAGAGACCCAGTACTTC. It translates to CASSFGNQETQYF.

Details on this clone: The sample has other DNA sequences that encode this CDR3 too. This rearrangement joins TRBV12-3 or TRBV12-4 to TRBJ1-2; 9 bases line up with TRBD1. This CDR3 region has 13 residues. The trim removed 6 bases at V and 8 bases at J, leaving 7 bases unmatched. The DNA for the CDR3 is TGTGCCAGCAGCCCGGACAGGGGCGGGGGCTACACCTTC. Translated: CASSPDRGGGYTF.

The chain employs TRBV6-5 and TRBJ1-1, with 7 positions matching TRBD1. V trimming: 7 bases; J trimming: 11 bases; junction bases outside the gene matches: 13. Germline V gene lookup returns CDR1 MNHEY and CDR2 SVGAGI. This CDR3 region has 13 residues. CDR3 protein: CASNPDRQGWAFF. The CDR3 DNA follows: TGTGCCAGCAACCCGGACCGACAGGGTTGGGCTTTCTTT.

This rearrangement joins TRBV7-3 to TRBJ2-3, with 8 bases matching TRBD1. The germline V gene encodes CDR1 SGHTA and CDR2 FQGTGA. V was clipped by 4 bases and J by 5 bases; unmatched bases: 5. This CDR3 is 14 amino acids long. The CDR3 reads CASSSTGGLDTQYF. The CDR3 nucleotides read TGTGCCAGCAGCTCCACAGGGGGTCTAGATACGCAGTATTTT. Full variable domain (rest looked up from reference TRBV7-3 and TRBJ2-3): GAGVSQTPSNKVTEKGKYVELRCDPISGHTALYWYRQSLGQGPEFLIYFQGTGAADDSGLPNDRFFAVRPEGSVSTLKIQRTERGDSAVYLCASSSTGGLDTQYFGPGTRLTVL.

This clone has a single count. This chain joins TRBV3-1 (or the pseudogene TRBV3-2) and TRBJ2-7; tentative D call: TRBD2 (7 bases). From germline, CDR1 is LGHDT and CDR2 YNNKEL (reference sequence). The germline V and J ends were trimmed by 1 base and 6 bases, with 13 bases remaining between them. The CDR3 is made up of 14 amino acids. The CDR3 is CASSQGGGGAEQYF. The CDR3, as DNA: TGTGCCAGCAGCCAAGGGGGGGGCGGCGCCGAGCAGTACTTC.

The V call is TRBV5-1, the J call TRBJ1-1; maybe TRBD1 (6 bases). Trimming shortened V by 4 bases and J by 0 bases, and 22 bases separated the two germline ends. This CDR3 has 18 residues. Germline assignment: CDR1 SGHRS and CDR2 YFSETQ. DNA of the CDR3: TGCGCCAGCAGCGCCGACCCCCCAGGGGCTGGCCTGAACACTGAAGCTTTCTTT. The encoded protein is CASSADPPGAGLNTEAFF.

The V gene is TRBV2, the J gene TRBJ2-1; 8 bases line up with TRBD1. CDR3 length equals 13 residues. Germline lookup yields CDR1 SNHLY and CDR2 FYNNEI. The ends lost 6 bases at V and 9 bases at J; junction bases unmatched: 7. CDR3 nucleotide sequence: TGTGCCAGCAGCGTGACAGGGGATGGTGAGCAGTTCTTC. Translated: CASSVTGDGEQFF.

The chain has TRBV6-6 and TRBJ2-3, with 8 bases that match TRBD2. The CDR3 contains 16 residues. CDR1 and CDR2 (germline): MNHNY, SVGAGI (reference sequence). V gave up 6 bases and J gave up 4 bases; unmatched junction bases: 12. CDR3 in DNA: TGTGCCAGCAGCCGCACACTAGCGGCGGGCCCAGATACGCAGTATTTT. Amino acids: CASSRTLAAGPDTQYF.

This chain joins TRBV5-6 and TRBJ1-3, with a weak D call TRBD1 (5 bases). The germline V gene encodes CDR1 SGHDT and CDR2 YYEEEE. CDR3 length equals 14 residues. V lost 2 bases to trimming and J lost 2 bases, with 8 bases between them. The chain's CDR3 is CASSLTGAGNTIYF. CDR3 nucleotide sequence: TGTGCCAGCAGCTTAACAGGCGCTGGAAACACCATATATTTT. The whole variable domain, filled in from reference TRBV5-6 and TRBJ1-3, reads DAGVTQSPTHLIKTRGQQVTLRCSPKSGHDTVSWYQQALGQGPQFIFQYYEEEERQRGNFPDRFSGHQFPNYSSELNVNALLLGDSALYLCASSLTGAGNTIYFGEGSWLTVV.

The rearrangement links TRBV5-1 to TRBJ2-7; possibly TRBD1 for D (6 bases). Germline V lookup: CDR1 SGHRS, CDR2 YFSETQ. The V and J ends lost 4 bases and 2 bases respectively, with 10 bases between them. This CDR3 has 13 amino acids. As DNA, the CDR3 is TGCGCCAGCAGCCAGACAGGTCCCTACGAGCAGTACTTC. The encoded protein is CASSQTGPYEQYF.